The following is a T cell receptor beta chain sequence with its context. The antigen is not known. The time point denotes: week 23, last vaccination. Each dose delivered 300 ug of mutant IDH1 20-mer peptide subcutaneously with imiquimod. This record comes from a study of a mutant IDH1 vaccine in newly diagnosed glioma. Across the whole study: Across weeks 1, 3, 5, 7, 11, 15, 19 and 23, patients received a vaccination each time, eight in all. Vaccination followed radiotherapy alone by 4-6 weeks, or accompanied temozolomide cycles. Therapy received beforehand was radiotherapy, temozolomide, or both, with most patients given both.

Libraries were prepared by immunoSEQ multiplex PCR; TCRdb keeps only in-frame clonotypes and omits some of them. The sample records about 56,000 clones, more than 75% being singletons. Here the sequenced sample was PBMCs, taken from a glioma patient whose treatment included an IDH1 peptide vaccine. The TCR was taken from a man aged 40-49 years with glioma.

The CDR3 DNA reads TGTGCCAGCAGTGTCCCAGGGGGGAACACTGAAGCTTTCTTT. This codes for CASSVPGGNTEAFF. This rearrangement joins TRBV25-1 to TRBJ1-1, with 7 bases fitting TRBD1. The germline V gene has CDR1 MGHDK and CDR2 SYGVNS. The CDR3 is made up of 14 amino acids. The V segment lost 4 bases and the J segment 1 base; nucleotides outside the gene matches: 3.